The 11 T cell receptor beta chains listed next were all sequenced from one sample in a study of HIV-infected patients and healthy controls. cDNA was made from approximately 500 ng RNA using alpha and beta constant primers. Using multiplexing indices, alpha and beta chain libraries were generated apart by chain-specific third strand synthesis. TCRdb reprocessed the 5' RACE reads with MiXCR, giving one entry per CDR3 protein. The table includes some 15,000 distinct CDR3 sequences, 6% to 9% detected once. Whole blood was used without fractionation, so all unsorted peripheral T cells were included. Specimen: blood. These receptors all stem from an adult in good health.

This clonotype is labeled medium-sized. The chain carries TRBV20-1 and TRBJ1-5; TRBD1 is a possible D gene (5 bases). The CDR3 covers 14 residues. V was pared by 0 bases and J by 3 bases, with 9 bases between. Germline V gene data show CDR1 as DFQATT and CDR2 as SNEGSKA (reference sequence). In DNA, the CDR3 is TGCAGTGCTAGAGATCGGGGGTTCAATCAGCCCCAGCATTTT. This sequence encodes CSARDRGFNQPQHF.

This clonotype counts as medium-sized. This chain uses TRBV7-2 with TRBJ2-3; D is uncertain. Trimming took off 1 base at V and 2 bases at J, with 7 bases between the two ends. The CDR3 sequence is 14 residues long. Germline V CDR1 and CDR2: SGHTA, FQGNSA. CDR3 sequence: CASSLGAPTDTQYF. CDR3 nucleotide sequence: TGTGCCAGCAGCTTAGGGGCCCCCACAGATACGCAGTATTTT.

This clonotype was seen ten or more times. The chain's CDR3 is CSARGPFTGRDSYEQYF. The DNA of the CDR3 is TGCAGTGCTAGAGGCCCGTTTACGGGGCGGGACTCCTACGAGCAGTACTTC. This sequence joins TRBV20-1 and TRBJ2-7; D may be TRBD2 (6 bases). V lost 1 base and J lost 0, with 19 bases in between. Germline assignment: CDR1 DFQATT and CDR2 SNEGSKA (reference sequence). This CDR3 has 17 residues.

This clonotype appeared many times. CDR3 DNA: TGTGCCAGCAGTTACTCTGGCCCGCCGAATGAGCAGTTCTTC. Translation: CASSYSGPPNEQFF. The chain couples TRBV6-5 to TRBJ2-1; no reliable D call. Trimming pared 0 bases from V and 7 bases from J, leaving 10 bases between. The CDR3 spans 14 residues. Germline values: CDR1 MNHEY, CDR2 SVGAGI.

In its sample, this clonotype is medium-sized. V gene TRBV7-2 combines with J gene TRBJ1-1; D possibly corresponds to TRBD1 (6 bases). Germline lookup yields CDR1 SGHTA and CDR2 FQGNSA. The V and J ends lost 5 bases and 10 bases respectively, with 14 bases between them. The CDR3 sequence is 12 residues long. The CDR3 DNA reads as TGTGCCAGCAGCCGCGAGGGGGTCCTAGCTTTCTTT. It encodes CASSREGVLAFF.

The table lists this clonotype with many counts. The V and J genes are TRBV7-7 and TRBJ2-2; D remains ambiguous. The CDR3 is 14 residues long. Trimming cost V 5 bases and J 7 bases, with 14 bases left between them. CDR1 SSHAT and CDR2 FNYEAQ come from the germline V gene (reference sequence). The CDR3 protein is CASSPDGPSGELFF. In DNA, the CDR3 is TGTGCCAGCAGCCCGGACGGACCCAGCGGGGAGCTGTTTTTT.

This clonotype was seen many times. V gene TRBV29-1 combines with J gene TRBJ1-1, with a tentative D call TRBD1 (5 bases). Germline loops: CDR1 SQVTM, CDR2 ANQGSEA. This CDR3 is built from 11 residues. Between the trimmed V and J ends, which lost 7 bases and 8 bases, there was a span of 14 bases. As DNA, the CDR3 is TGCAGCGGTACTAGGGGTGGCGAAGCTTTCTTT. This gives the protein CSGTRGGEAFF.

The sample holds many counts of this clonotype. The chain has TRBV7-2 and TRBJ2-7, with D possibly being TRBD1 (6 bases). The CDR3 spans 15 residues. V was shortened by 0 bases and J by 3 bases, with 12 bases between the two germline ends. Germline loops: CDR1 SGHTA, CDR2 FQGNSA. CDR3 sequence: CASSLAGAQVYEQYF. For the CDR3, the DNA is TGTGCCAGCAGCTTAGCGGGGGCCCAAGTCTACGAGCAGTACTTC.

This clonotype was counted at least ten times. The chain recombines TRBV6-2 or TRBV6-3 with TRBJ2-1, with 8 bases lining up with TRBD2. The CDR3 spans 15 residues. Trimming took 2 bases from V and 8 from J; bases not matched to a gene: 8. The germline CDR1 and CDR2 sequences are MNHEY and SVGEGT. The CDR3 loop reads CASSYRAGEVDEQFF. CDR3 in DNA: TGTGCCAGCAGTTACCGAGCGGGAGAGGTCGATGAGCAGTTCTTC.

There are many counts of this clonotype. The V call is TRBV3-1, the J call TRBJ2-7, with TRBD1 matching 9 bases. The CDR3 has 14 residues. The V gene's germline CDR1 is LGHDT and CDR2 YNNKEL (reference sequence). With V trimmed by 3 bases and J by 5 bases, 5 bases remained unmatched. The CDR3 sequence: CASSHRDRDHEQYF. The CDR3, as DNA: TGTGCCAGCAGCCACCGGGACAGGGACCACGAGCAGTACTTC.

This clonotype was picked up many times. The chain carries TRBV12-3 or TRBV12-4 and TRBJ1-4; 10 positions match TRBD1. V shed 1 base and J 7 bases; nucleotides not matched to a gene: 0. The CDR3 totals 14 residues. The CDR3 bases are TGTGCCAGCAGTTTAGGACAGGGGGCTGAAAAACTGTTTTTT. Translating it yields CASSLGQGAEKLFF.